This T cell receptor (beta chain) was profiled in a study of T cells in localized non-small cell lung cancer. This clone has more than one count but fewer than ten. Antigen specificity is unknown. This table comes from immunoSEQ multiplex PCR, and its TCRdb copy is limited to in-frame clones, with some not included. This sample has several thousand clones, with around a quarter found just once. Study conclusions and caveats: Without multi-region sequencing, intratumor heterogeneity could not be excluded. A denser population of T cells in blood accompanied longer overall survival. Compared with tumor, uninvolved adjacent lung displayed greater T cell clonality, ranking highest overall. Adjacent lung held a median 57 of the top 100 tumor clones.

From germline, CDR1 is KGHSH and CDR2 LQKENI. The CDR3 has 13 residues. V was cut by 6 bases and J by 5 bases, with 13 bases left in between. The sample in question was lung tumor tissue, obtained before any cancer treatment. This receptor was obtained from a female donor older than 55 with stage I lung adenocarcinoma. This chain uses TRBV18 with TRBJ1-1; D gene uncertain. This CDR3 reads CASSEVPGTEAFF. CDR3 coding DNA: TGTGCCAGCTCCGAAGTACCGGGAACTGAAGCTTTCTTT.